Listed here are 8 T cell receptor beta chains from one sample, sequenced in a study of blood T cell repertoires in COVID-19. The table came from immunoSEQ multiplex PCR; TCRdb's copy has only in-frame clones and leaves some out. The sample lists 35,000 to 50,000 clones, about 88% occurring once. The sample consisted of peripheral blood. These receptors came from an older woman in a cohort sampled during active COVID-19.

The chain couples TRBV30 to TRBJ2-5; maybe TRBD2 (5 bases). Per germline, CDR1 GTSNPN and CDR2 SVGIG (reference sequence). This CDR3 is built from 14 residues. With 3 bases removed from V and 4 bases from J, the gap between germline ends came to 15 bases. CDR3 residues: CAWSPMGVIETQYF. Here the CDR3 DNA reads TGTGCCTGGAGCCCTATGGGAGTGATAGAGACCCAGTACTTC.

This clone was detected only a few times. The CDR3 reads CASSLPSGRGEQFF. Written as DNA, the CDR3 is TGTGCCAGCAGTTTACCTAGCGGGAGAGGTGAGCAGTTCTTC. The V gene is TRBV28, the J gene TRBJ2-1; 10 bases match TRBD2. This CDR3 is 14 amino acids long. The ends lost 2 bases at V and 9 bases at J; junction bases unmatched: 4. CDR1 is MDHEN, CDR2 SYDVKM, per germline. The full variable domain, its missing parts supplied by reference TRBV28 and TRBJ2-1, is DVKVTQSSRYLVKRTGEKVFLECVQDMDHENMFWYRQDPGLGLRLIYFSYDVKMKEKGDIPEGYSVSREKKERFSLILESASTNQTSMYLCASSLPSGRGEQFFGPGTRLTVL.

V gene TRBV6-1 combines with J gene TRBJ2-7, with a possible D match to TRBD2 (6 bases). V was pared by 0 bases and J by 4 bases, with 10 bases between. The V gene's germline CDR1 is MNHNS and CDR2 SASEGT. The CDR3 has 14 residues. The DNA for the CDR3 is TGTGCCAGCAGTGAAGCGACTAGTATTTACGAGCAGTACTTC. Its protein product is CASSEATSIYEQYF.

V and J are TRBV9 and TRBJ2-7, with D maybe TRBD2 (6 bases). CDR1 SGDLS and CDR2 YYNGEE come from the germline V gene. V was pared by 0 bases and J by 6 bases, with 13 bases between. This CDR3 region has 14 residues. CDR3 sequence reads: CASSVVAGYGEQYF. The CDR3, as DNA: TGTGCCAGCAGCGTAGTGGCGGGATACGGCGAGCAGTACTTC.

V gene TRBV5-5 combines with J gene TRBJ2-7; 8 bases are a match to TRBD2. This CDR3 has 15 residues. V shed 0 bases, J shed 3 bases, and the junction held 5 bases outside the gene matches. In germline, CDR1 is SGHKS, CDR2 YYEKEE (reference sequence). In DNA, the CDR3 is TGTGCCAGCAGCTTGGAACTAGCGGAGTTCTACGAGCAGTACTTC. Protein product: CASSLELAEFYEQYF.

There are a few counts of this clone. The chain recombines TRBV9 with TRBJ2-3; D gene uncertain. Trimming cost V 0 bases and J 2 bases, with 10 bases left between them. This CDR3 contains 15 residues. Germline assignment: CDR1 SGDLS and CDR2 YYNGEE. CDR3: CASSVDRQHTDTQYF. The DNA of the CDR3 is TGTGCCAGCAGCGTAGATAGACAACACACAGATACGCAGTATTTT.

This chain uses TRBV24-1 with TRBJ2-7; D may be TRBD2 (6 bases). Trimming took 5 bases from V and 0 from J, leaving 13 bases between them. The CDR3 covers 15 residues. CDR1 is KGHDR and CDR2 is SFDVKD in the germline V gene. CDR3 protein: CATSGSSGNSYEQYF. The CDR3 DNA follows: TGTGCCACCAGTGGTAGTAGCGGTAACTCCTACGAGCAGTACTTC.

The chain couples TRBV28 to TRBJ1-6; D possibly corresponds to TRBD1 (5 bases). V dropped 4 bases and J dropped 7 bases, with 17 bases sitting between them. Per the germline V gene, CDR1 is MDHEN and CDR2 is SYDVKM. This CDR3 is 16 amino acids long. This CDR3 is CASSWGGRIINSPLHF. The CDR3 DNA is TGTGCCAGCAGTTGGGGGGGACGGATAATCAATTCACCCCTCCACTTT.